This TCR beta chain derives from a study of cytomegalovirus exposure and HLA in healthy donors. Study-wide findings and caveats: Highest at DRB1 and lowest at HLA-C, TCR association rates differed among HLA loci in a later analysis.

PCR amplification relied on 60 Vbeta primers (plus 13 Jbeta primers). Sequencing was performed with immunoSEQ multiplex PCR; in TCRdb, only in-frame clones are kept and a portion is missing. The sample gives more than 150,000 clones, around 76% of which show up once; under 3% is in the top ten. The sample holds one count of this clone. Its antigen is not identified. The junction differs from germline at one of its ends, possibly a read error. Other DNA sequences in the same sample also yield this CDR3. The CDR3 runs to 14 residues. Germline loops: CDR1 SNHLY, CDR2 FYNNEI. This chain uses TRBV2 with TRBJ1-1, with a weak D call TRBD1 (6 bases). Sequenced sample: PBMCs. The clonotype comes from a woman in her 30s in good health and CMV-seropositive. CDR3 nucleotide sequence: TGTGCCAGCAGTAAAGGGACACTGAACACTGAGGCTTTCTTT. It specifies CASSKGTLNTEAFF.